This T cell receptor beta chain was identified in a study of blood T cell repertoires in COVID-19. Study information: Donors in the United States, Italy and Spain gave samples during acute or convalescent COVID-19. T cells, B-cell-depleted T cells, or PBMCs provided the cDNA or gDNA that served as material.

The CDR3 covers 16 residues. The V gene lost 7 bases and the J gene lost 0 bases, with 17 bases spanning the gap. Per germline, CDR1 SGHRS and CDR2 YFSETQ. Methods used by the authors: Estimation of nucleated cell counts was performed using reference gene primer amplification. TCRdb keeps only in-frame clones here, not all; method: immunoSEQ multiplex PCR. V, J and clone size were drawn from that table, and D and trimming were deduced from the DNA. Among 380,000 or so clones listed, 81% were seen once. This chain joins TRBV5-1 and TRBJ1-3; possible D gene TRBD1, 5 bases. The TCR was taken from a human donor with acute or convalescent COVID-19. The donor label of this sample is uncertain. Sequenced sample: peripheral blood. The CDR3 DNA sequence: TGCGCCAGCTCCTTAGGGGTTTCGGGCTCTGGAAACACCATATATTTT. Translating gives CASSLGVSGSGNTIYF.